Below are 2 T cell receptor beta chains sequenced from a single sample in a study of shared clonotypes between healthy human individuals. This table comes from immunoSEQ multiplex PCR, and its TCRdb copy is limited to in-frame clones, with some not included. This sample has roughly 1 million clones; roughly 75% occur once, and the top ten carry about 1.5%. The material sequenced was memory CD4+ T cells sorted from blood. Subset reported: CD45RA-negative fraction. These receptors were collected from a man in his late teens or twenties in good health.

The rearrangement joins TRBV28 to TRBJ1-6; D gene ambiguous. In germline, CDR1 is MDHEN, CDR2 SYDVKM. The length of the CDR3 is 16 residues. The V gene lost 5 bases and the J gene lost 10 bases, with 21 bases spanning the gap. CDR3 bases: TGTGCCAGCAGTCCGCCGGGATCAGGAAAAGGCTCACCCCTCCACTTT. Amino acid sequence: CASSPPGSGKGSPLHF. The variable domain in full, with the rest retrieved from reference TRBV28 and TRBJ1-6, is DVKVTQSSRYLVKRTGEKVFLECVQDMDHENMFWYRQDPGLGLRLIYFSYDVKMKEKGDIPEGYSVSREKKERFSLILESASTNQTSMYLCASSPPGSGKGSPLHFGNGTRLTVT.

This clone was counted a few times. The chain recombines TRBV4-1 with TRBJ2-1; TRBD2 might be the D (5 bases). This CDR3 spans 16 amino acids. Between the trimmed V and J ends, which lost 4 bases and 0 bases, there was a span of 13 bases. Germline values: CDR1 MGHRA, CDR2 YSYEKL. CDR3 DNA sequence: TGCGCCAGCAGCCCACTAGTGATGGGCTCCTACAATGAGCAGTTCTTC. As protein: CASSPLVMGSYNEQFF.